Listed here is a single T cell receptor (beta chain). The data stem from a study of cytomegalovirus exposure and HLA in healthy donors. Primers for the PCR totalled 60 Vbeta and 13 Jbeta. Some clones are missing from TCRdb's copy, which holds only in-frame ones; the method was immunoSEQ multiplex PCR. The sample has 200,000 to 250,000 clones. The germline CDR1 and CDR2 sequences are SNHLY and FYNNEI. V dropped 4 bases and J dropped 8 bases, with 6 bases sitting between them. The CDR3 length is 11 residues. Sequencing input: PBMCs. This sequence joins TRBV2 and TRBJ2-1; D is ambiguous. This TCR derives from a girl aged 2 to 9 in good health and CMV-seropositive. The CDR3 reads CASSVTYEQFF. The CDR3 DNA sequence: TGTGCCAGCAGTGTTACTTATGAGCAGTTCTTC.